A single sample is the source of the 11 T cell receptor beta chains below, sequenced in a study of CD8 T cells in ankylosing spondylitis. MiXCR, run by TCRdb on the 5' RACE reads, gives a single entry per CDR3 protein. The top ten hold roughly 14% of the sample, which has just over 350,000 distinct CDR3 sequences, approximately 22% seen once. Sequencing input: blood, either unsorted or a sorted T cell fraction (not recorded which). Receptors were obtained from a male donor with ankylosing spondylitis or in good health (not recorded which).

This clonotype was counted many times. An end of the junction does not agree with germline; a read error may underlie this. Here the CDR3 reads CASSLVLYEQYF. The CDR3 region has the DNA TGTGCCAGCAGCTTAGTTCTCTACGAGCAGTACTTC. This rearrangement joins TRBV12-3 or TRBV12-4 to TRBJ2-7; no clear D gene. This CDR3 has 12 residues.

The rearrangement joins TRBV30 to TRBJ2-1, with D possibly being TRBD1 or TRBD2 (6 bases each). V lost 3 bases to trimming and J lost 4 bases, with 13 bases between them. CDR3 length equals 14 residues. Germline-derived CDR1 and CDR2 are GTSNPN and SVGIG (reference sequence). The CDR3 loop is CAWRTRGGYNEQFF. DNA of the CDR3: TGTGCCTGGAGGACCCGAGGGGGGTACAATGAGCAGTTCTTC.

This clonotype turned up a few times. The chain uses TRBV20-1 and TRBJ2-7; 8 bases agree with TRBD1. Germline CDR1 reads DFQATT; CDR2 reads SNEGSKA (reference sequence). V lost 4 bases and J lost 5; bases outside the gene matches: 10. This CDR3 contains 14 residues. The CDR3, as DNA: TGCAGTGCTACTATCGGACAGGGTCGGAACGAGCAGTACTTC. Translation gives CSATIGQGRNEQYF.

This clonotype was detected only a few times. This chain uses TRBV2 with TRBJ2-7, with 8 bases lining up with TRBD2. CDR3 size: 14 residues. Looked up from germline, CDR1 is SNHLY and CDR2 is FYNNEI. The V and J ends lost 11 bases and 2 bases, in that order; junction bases with no gene match: 11. The CDR3 DNA sequence: TGTGCCGCCACCAGCGGGGGCGATCCCTACGAGCAGTACTTC. This encodes CAATSGGDPYEQYF. Together with reference TRBV2 and TRBJ2-7, the CDR3 gives the full variable domain: EPEVTQTPSHQVTQMGQEVILRCVPISNHLYFYWYRQILGQKVEFLVSFYNNEISEKSEIFDDQFSVERPDGSNFTLKIRSTKLEDSAMYFCAATSGGDPYEQYFGPGTRLTVT.

This clonotype was counted only a few times. The rearrangement joins TRBV12-3 or TRBV12-4 to TRBJ2-3, with 10 bases matching TRBD2. The J segment lost 14 bases and the V segment lost 3 bases, leaving 11 bases of the junction unmatched. The CDR3 runs 14 residues. Written as DNA, the CDR3 is TGTGCCAGCAGTTTCCCAGGACTAGCGGCCGCGAGGTATTTT. Encoded protein: CASSFPGLAAARYF.

Here the CDR3 reads CASSYSLRDIQYF. The DNA for the CDR3 is TGTGCCAGCAGTTACTCGTTGAGGGACATTCAGTACTTC. The genes are TRBV6-5 and TRBJ2-4, with a tentative D call TRBD2 (5 bases). Germline loops: CDR1 MNHEY, CDR2 SVGAGI. Trimming stripped 0 bases from V and 8 bases from J, with 8 bases between. The CDR3 spans 13 residues.

V is TRBV5-1 and J is TRBJ1-1; maybe TRBD1 (6 bases). V was shortened by 1 base and J by 4 bases, with 8 bases between the two germline ends. The CDR3 has 13 amino acids. Germline values: CDR1 SGHRS, CDR2 YFSETQ. CDR3 residues: CASSLTGLTEAFF. The DNA for the CDR3 is TGCGCCAGCAGCTTGACAGGGCTCACTGAAGCTTTCTTT.

The table lists this clonotype with a few counts. The chain employs TRBV29-1 and TRBJ1-2, with 8 nucleotides matching TRBD1. Germline-derived CDR1 and CDR2 are SQVTM and ANQGSEA. The ends lost 2 bases at V and 5 bases at J; junction bases unmatched: 10. The CDR3 totals 15 residues. The CDR3, as DNA: TGCAGCGTTGAACTACAGGGGGTGAGGGAATATGGCTACACCTTC. Its protein product is CSVELQGVREYGYTF.

V and J are TRBV5-4 and TRBJ2-4; D might be TRBD1 (5 bases). CDR1 and CDR2 (germline): SGHNT, YYREEE (reference sequence). Trimming cost V 0 bases and J 0 bases, with 19 bases left between them. CDR3 length equals 19 residues. In nucleotides, the CDR3 is TGTGCCAGCAGCTTGGTTCCAGGGATTATCGAAATAGCCAAAAACATTCAGTACTTC. This gives the protein CASSLVPGIIEIAKNIQYF.

The CDR3 region is CASSLFSAYEQYF. CDR3 sequence (DNA): TGTGCCAGCAGCTTATTCTCGGCCTACGAGCAGTACTTC. The genes are TRBV7-9 and TRBJ2-7; no firm D call. The CDR3 extends over 13 amino acids. Germline CDR1 and CDR2: SEHNR and FQNEAQ (reference sequence). Deletions cut 2 bases from V and 2 bases from J, with 7 bases between.

The rearrangement uses TRBV7-9 and TRBJ2-7; TRBD1 aligns across 8 bases. Germline CDR1 is SEHNR and CDR2 is FQNEAQ (reference sequence). V shed 4 bases and J 4 bases; nucleotides not matched to a gene: 15. CDR3 length: 17 residues. CDR3 DNA: TGTGCCAGCAGCTCCCACGCCCCCGGGACAGGCGTTTACGAGCAGTACTTC. Amino acids: CASSSHAPGTGVYEQYF.